A single sample is the source of the 6 T cell receptor beta chains below, sequenced in a study of blood T cell repertoires in COVID-19. The protocol was immunoSEQ multiplex PCR, while the TCRdb copy is restricted to in-frame clones and leaves out a portion. This sample has hundreds of thousands of clones; roughly 90% occur once, and the top ten carry around 3%. Sequencing was performed on peripheral blood. Receptor source: a woman aged 25 to 39 with COVID-19, enrolled during active disease.

V and J are TRBV6-5 and TRBJ2-3; TRBD2 is a possible D gene (6 bases). The germline V and J ends were trimmed by 4 bases and 0 bases, with 14 bases remaining between them. Germline assignment: CDR1 MNHEY and CDR2 SVGAGI. This CDR3 has 16 residues. The CDR3, as DNA: TGTGCCAGCAGTTCCAAAAGGGGAGGTAGCACAGATACGCAGTATTTT. Amino acids: CASSSKRGGSTDTQYF.

The CDR3 DNA is TGTGCCAGCAGCTTATTTTTAACGTTGAGGGATAATGAAAAACTGTTTTTT. Translation gives CASSLFLTLRDNEKLFF. The V call is TRBV7-9, the J call TRBJ1-4; D remains unclear. CDR1 and CDR2 from the germline V gene are SEHNR and FQNEAQ (reference sequence). There are 17 residues in the CDR3. V was trimmed by 2 bases and J by 4 bases, leaving 17 bases between them.

The V gene is TRBV28, the J gene TRBJ2-4; perhaps TRBD2 as D (6 bases). Looked up from germline, CDR1 is MDHEN and CDR2 is SYDVKM. CDR3 size: 18 residues. Trimming left V 4 bases short and J 0 bases short, with 19 bases between. CDR3 DNA sequence: TGTGCCAGCAGTTGGCTAGCGAGGGCCCGACTAGCCAAAAACATTCAGTACTTC. This codes for CASSWLARARLAKNIQYF. Together with reference TRBV28 and TRBJ2-4, the CDR3 gives the full variable domain: DVKVTQSSRYLVKRTGEKVFLECVQDMDHENMFWYRQDPGLGLRLIYFSYDVKMKEKGDIPEGYSVSREKKERFSLILESASTNQTSMYLCASSWLARARLAKNIQYFGAGTRLSVL.

This clone was counted only a few times. The rearrangement links TRBV10-3 to TRBJ2-7, with TRBD1 matching 9 bases. The CDR3 is made up of 14 amino acids. Germline V gives CDR1 ENHRY, CDR2 SYGVKD. Trimming at V came to 5 bases and at J to 1 base, leaving 3 bases not matched to a gene. The CDR3 reads CAISPGTGSYEQYV. In DNA, the CDR3 is TGTGCCATCAGTCCCGGGACAGGGTCCTACGAGCAGTACGTC.

This chain links TRBV30 with TRBJ1-1, with D maybe TRBD1 (6 bases). The germline V gene encodes CDR1 GTSNPN and CDR2 SVGIG (reference sequence). Deletions cut 5 bases from V and 5 bases from J, with 15 bases between. The CDR3 covers 13 residues. CDR3 sequence reads: CAWGRGYGTEAFF. The CDR3 DNA reads as TGTGCCTGGGGAAGGGGGTATGGGACTGAAGCTTTCTTT.

The V gene is TRBV5-1, the J gene TRBJ2-3; TRBD2 aligns across 12 bases. CDR1 and CDR2 from the germline V gene are SGHRS and YFSETQ. V was clipped by 0 bases and J by 6 bases; unmatched bases: 8. The CDR3 runs to 17 residues. CDR3 nucleotide sequence: TGCGCCAGCAGCTTGGGACTAGCGGGGGCCATTGGGGATACGCAGTATTTT. Its protein is CASSLGLAGAIGDTQYF.